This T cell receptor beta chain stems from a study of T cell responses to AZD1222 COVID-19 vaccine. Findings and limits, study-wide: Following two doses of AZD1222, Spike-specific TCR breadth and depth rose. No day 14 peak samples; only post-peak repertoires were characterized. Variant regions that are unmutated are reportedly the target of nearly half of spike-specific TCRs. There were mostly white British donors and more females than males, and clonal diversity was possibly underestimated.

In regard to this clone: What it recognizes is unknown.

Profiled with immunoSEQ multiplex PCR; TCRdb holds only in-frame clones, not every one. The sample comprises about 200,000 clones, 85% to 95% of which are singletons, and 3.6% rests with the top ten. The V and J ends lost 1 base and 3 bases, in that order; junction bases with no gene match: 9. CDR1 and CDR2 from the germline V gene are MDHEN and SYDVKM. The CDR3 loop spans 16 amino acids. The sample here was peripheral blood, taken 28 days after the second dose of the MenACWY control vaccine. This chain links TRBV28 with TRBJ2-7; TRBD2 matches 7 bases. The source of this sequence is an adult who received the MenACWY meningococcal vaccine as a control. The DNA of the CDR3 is TGTGCCAGCAGTTTATCTGGCGGGGGTTCCGTCTACGAGCAGTACTTC. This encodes CASSLSGGGSVYEQYF.